The clone carrying this T cell receptor (beta chain) has at least ten counts. This CDR3 contains 15 residues. Trimming cost V 3 bases and J 6 bases; bases outside gene matches: 6. Germline assignment: CDR1 SGDLS and CDR2 YYNGEE. There were TCR beta CDR3 regions amplified from RNA transcripts. Researchers ran a first-round RT-PCR on the TCR CDR3 using the HTBI primer set. TCRdb re-called the multiplex PCR reads through MiXCR, storing one row per CDR3 protein. The data hold 400,000 to 500,000 distinct CDR3 sequences, with approximately 14% observed a single time. The data are from a study of T cells in Graves' hyperthyroidism and ophthalmopathy.

The TCR was taken from a woman between 18 and 29 years old with Graves' hyperthyroidism. The chain combines TRBV9 with TRBJ2-1; 10 nucleotides align to TRBD1. Sequencing was done on a sample of blood. The CDR3 DNA is TGTGCCAGCAGCGCTCACGGGACAGGGGCCAATGAGCAGTTCTTC. As protein: CASSAHGTGANEQFF.